These T cell receptor beta chains were read from a single sample in a study of tumour-infiltrating T cells in Burkitt lymphoma. Sequenced by immunoSEQ multiplex PCR; TCRdb stores in-frame clones only, minus some. The sample has 15,000 to 20,000 clones, roughly 85% seen once. Sequencing was performed on tumor tissue. The origin of the receptors is a human donor with diffuse large B-cell lymphoma. Both conserved end residues are part of each CDR3.

j_call: TRBJ1-2; v_call: TRBV4-3; cdr3_aa: CASSQDAGDYGYTF
j_call: TRBJ1-1; v_call: TRBV13; cdr3_aa: CASSSTDRNTEAFF
j_call: TRBJ1-1; v_call: TRBV4-2; cdr3_aa: CASSQAGPNTEAFF
j_call: TRBJ1-4; v_call: TRBV6-6; cdr3_aa: CASNDRGQDEKLFF
j_call: TRBJ2-5; v_call: TRBV5-4; cdr3_aa: CASSKSRGEEETQYF
j_call: TRBJ1-5; v_call: TRBV6-1; cdr3_aa: CASSEGQGNPINQPQHF
j_call: TRBJ1-1; v_call: TRBV19; cdr3_aa: CASSPKGYGTEAFF
j_call: TRBJ2-7; v_call: TRBV19; cdr3_aa: CASGWGYEQYF
j_call: TRBJ2-6; v_call: TRBV5-4; cdr3_aa: CASTQKRMGTTISGANVLTF
j_call: TRBJ1-2; v_call: TRBV4-3; cdr3_aa: CASSQDSGITYGYTF
j_call: TRBJ2-7; v_call: TRBV5-5; cdr3_aa: CASSLVGLQGVEQYF
j_call: TRBJ1-2; v_call: TRBV18; cdr3_aa: CASSPDRGEVHGYTF
j_call: TRBJ2-7; v_call: TRBV11-2; cdr3_aa: CASSLEYGRYEQYF
j_call: TRBJ1-1; v_call: TRBV5-1; cdr3_aa: CASSLVSRGVPEAFF
j_call: TRBJ1-1; v_call: TRBV4-3; cdr3_aa: CASSQALARDGIEAFF
j_call: TRBJ1-1; v_call: TRBV19; cdr3_aa: CASSIRESTEAFF
j_call: TRBJ1-1; v_call: TRBV7-9; cdr3_aa: CASSPWAGVTEAFF
j_call: TRBJ2-6; v_call: TRBV19; cdr3_aa: CASSSGTGGATGANVLTF
j_call: TRBJ2-7; v_call: TRBV7-2; cdr3_aa: CASSLGRAGGYEQYF
j_call: TRBJ1-2; v_call: TRBV29-1; cdr3_aa: CSVVPSGFRGYTF
j_call: TRBJ1-1; v_call: TRBV13; cdr3_aa: CASSPHFTGNTEAFF
j_call: TRBJ2-1; v_call: TRBV9; cdr3_aa: CASSVVAGIYNEQFF
j_call: TRBJ2-4; v_call: TRBV7-8; cdr3_aa: CASSLERGLAKNIQYF
j_call: TRBJ2-6; v_call: TRBV19; cdr3_aa: CASSLGTGANVLTF
j_call: TRBJ1-4; v_call: TRBV13; cdr3_aa: CASSQTVPTNEKLFF
j_call: TRBJ1-1; v_call: TRBV19; cdr3_aa: CASSPREGRDTEAFF
j_call: TRBJ2-2; v_call: TRBV7-2; cdr3_aa: CASSLDQFGELFF
j_call: TRBJ1-2; v_call: TRBV5-6; cdr3_aa: CASSLVADYGYTF
j_call: TRBJ2-7; v_call: TRBV6-5; cdr3_aa: CASIRTSGSYEQYF
j_call: TRBJ1-5; v_call: TRBV5-1; cdr3_aa: CASSLLGGDQPQHF
j_call: TRBJ2-1; v_call: TRBV7-8; cdr3_aa: CASSLGGLADYNEQFF
j_call: TRBJ1-2; v_call: TRBV19; cdr3_aa: CASSGSVYGYTF
j_call: TRBJ1-4; v_call: TRBV5-1; cdr3_aa: CASSLAMGFNEKLFF
j_call: TRBJ1-1; v_call: TRBV5-6; cdr3_aa: CASSISGNTEAFF
j_call: TRBJ2-1; v_call: TRBV14; cdr3_aa: CASSQVVRRVPDNEQFF
j_call: TRBJ2-1; v_call: TRBV19; cdr3_aa: CASSPDGSSYNEQFF
j_call: TRBJ2-1; v_call: TRBV9; cdr3_aa: CASSELEQGGEQFF
j_call: TRBJ1-4; v_call: TRBV7-9; cdr3_aa: CASSHRDRKGELFF
j_call: TRBJ1-1; v_call: TRBV4-3; cdr3_aa: CASSQERGIPNTEAFF
j_call: TRBJ2-2; v_call: TRBV27; cdr3_aa: CASRKGRTGELFF
j_call: TRBJ1-1; v_call: TRBV2; cdr3_aa: CASSPEPTEAFF
j_call: TRBJ2-7; v_call: TRBV7-6; cdr3_aa: CASSQLFSSGYEQYF
j_call: TRBJ1-2; v_call: TRBV27; cdr3_aa: CASSLVGGRWSYGYTF
j_call: TRBJ2-7; v_call: TRBV7-9; cdr3_aa: CASSLALTSGRLDEQYF
j_call: TRBJ2-2; v_call: TRBV9; cdr3_aa: CASSVVIGGATRELFF
j_call: TRBJ2-2; v_call: TRBV9; cdr3_aa: CASSVGLGGQGPGELFF
j_call: TRBJ2-5; v_call: TRBV5-6; cdr3_aa: CASSWGDGAGGQETQYF
j_call: TRBJ2-7; v_call: TRBV4-3; cdr3_aa: CASSQDQGYEQYF
j_call: TRBJ2-7; v_call: TRBV7-9; cdr3_aa: CASSVAGAHEQYF